Each of the 15 T cell receptor beta chains below was sequenced from the same sample in a study of siplizumab effects on memory and regulatory T cells. The table came from immunoSEQ multiplex PCR; TCRdb's copy has only in-frame clones and leaves some out. This table holds approximately 100,000 clones, about 91% found once. The sample comprised Tregs sorted from blood. The receptor source for this set is a human donor in good health.

V is TRBV6-1 and J is TRBJ2-3, with 8 bases that match TRBD2. Per the germline V gene, CDR1 is MNHNS and CDR2 is SASEGT. V gave up 6 bases and J gave up 6 bases; unmatched junction bases: 5. The CDR3 totals 13 residues. The CDR3 DNA is TGTGCCAGCAGACGGGAGGGGGTCGATACGCAGTATTTT. Its protein is CASRREGVDTQYF.

This chain uses TRBV7-9 with TRBJ1-4, with 7 bases identical to TRBD1. CDR3 size: 16 residues. CDR1 is SEHNR, CDR2 FQNEAQ, per germline (reference sequence). V shed 4 bases and J 4 bases; nucleotides not matched to a gene: 9. The chain's CDR3 is CASSSDWGQINEKLFF. CDR3 DNA: TGTGCCAGCAGCTCGGATTGGGGACAGATTAATGAAAAACTGTTTTTT. The variable domain in full, completed from reference TRBV7-9 and TRBJ1-4, reads DTGVSQNPRHKITKRGQNVTFRCDPISEHNRLYWYRQTLGQGPEFLTYFQNEAQLEKSRLLSDRFSAERPKGSFSTLEIQRTEQGDSAMYLCASSSDWGQINEKLFFGSGTQLSVL.

In DNA form, the CDR3 reads TGTGCCAGCAGCTTACTAGCGGCGAACACCGGGGAGCTGTTTTTT. It is translated as CASSLLAANTGELFF. This sequence joins TRBV7-9 and TRBJ2-2, with TRBD2 identical over 7 bases. The ends lost 2 bases at V and 0 bases at J; junction bases unmatched: 0. This CDR3 region has 15 residues. Per the germline V gene, CDR1 is SEHNR and CDR2 is FQNEAQ (reference sequence).

Regarding this clone: This same CDR3 is encoded by further DNA sequences in the sample. The chain joins TRBV2 to TRBJ2-5, with no clear D. The V end was cut by 1 base, the J end by 6 bases, with 0 bases between. The length of the CDR3 is 10 residues. Germline CDR1 reads SNHLY; CDR2 reads FYNNEI. The CDR3 protein is CASSEETQYF. In DNA, the CDR3 is TGTGCCAGCAGTGAAGAGACCCAGTACTTC.

This clone occurred a few times. One end of the junction varies from germline; a read error may be responsible. This rearrangement joins TRBV19 to TRBJ1-1, with D tentatively TRBD1 (6 bases). There are 8 residues in the CDR3. Germline V gene sequence: CDR1 LNHDA, CDR2 SQIVND (reference sequence). CDR3 DNA: TGCGCTACGGACAGCTTCAACTTT. This encodes CATDSFNF.

The V and J genes are TRBV19 and TRBJ1-3, with D unclear. The V end lost 10 bases, the J end lost 8 bases, and 9 bases lay between the germline ends. This CDR3 is 10 amino acids long. Germline values: CDR1 LNHDA, CDR2 SQIVND (reference sequence). The DNA of the CDR3 is TGTGCCACCTTCGGTTACACCATATATTTT. It specifies CATFGYTIYF.

The gene calls are TRBV4-2 and TRBJ1-4; a possible D gene is TRBD1 (5 bases). Germline CDR1 LGHNA, CDR2 YNFKEQ. V lost 5 bases and J 3 bases, leaving 13 bases between the germline ends. This CDR3 has 15 residues. The CDR3: CASSEIRQPNEKLFF. In DNA form, the CDR3 reads TGTGCCAGCAGCGAAATTCGACAGCCTAATGAAAAACTGTTTTTT.

V usage is TRBV27 and J usage is TRBJ2-5, with TRBD2 matching 7 bases. The DNA end favors TRBJ2-7, so the J call may be wrong. The CDR3 is made up of 11 amino acids. Germline-derived CDR1 and CDR2 are MNHEY and SMNVEV (reference sequence). The CDR3 protein is CATNSGYEQYF. CDR3 nucleotide sequence: TGTGCCACGAATAGCGGGTACGAGCAGTACTTC.

This sequence joins TRBV27 and TRBJ2-6; D is perhaps TRBD2 (6 bases). The CDR3 is 16 residues long. V lost 8 bases and J lost 0, with 14 bases in between. Germline V gene sequence: CDR1 MNHEY, CDR2 SMNVEV (reference sequence). The chain's CDR3 is CASRPGRSSGANVLTF. The CDR3 coding sequence is TGTGCCAGCCGTCCAGGGAGGAGCTCTGGGGCCAACGTCCTGACTTTC.

The chain carries TRBV18 and TRBJ1-4; D is undetermined. V lost 3 bases and J 5 bases, leaving 10 bases between the germline ends. CDR3 length: 14 residues. Germline V gene data show CDR1 as KGHSH and CDR2 as LQKENI. CDR3 DNA: TGTGCCAGCTCACCCCCAGGATTGAATGAAAAACTGTTTTTT. It specifies CASSPPGLNEKLFF.

The rearrangement links TRBV27 to TRBJ1-5; a possible D gene is TRBD1 (5 bases). Deletions cut 3 bases from V and 4 bases from J, with 10 bases between. This CDR3 is built from 14 residues. Looked up from germline, CDR1 is MNHEY and CDR2 is SMNVEV (reference sequence). The CDR3 sequence is CASSFRGINQPQHF. Written as DNA, the CDR3 is TGTGCCAGCAGTTTCCGGGGGATAAATCAGCCCCAGCATTTT.

This clone was picked up a small number of times. The rearrangement uses TRBV10-3 and TRBJ1-6, with D possibly being TRBD1 (6 bases). V gave up 8 bases and J gave up 10 bases, with 18 bases separating them. CDR1 ENHRY and CDR2 SYGVKD come from the germline V gene. This CDR3 is built from 14 residues. DNA for the CDR3: TGTGCCATCGGATTCCGGGAGGGGGAGTCACCCCTCCACTTT. Translation: CAIGFREGESPLHF.

The chain couples TRBV10-3 to TRBJ1-2; the D is unclear. This CDR3 region has 13 residues. Germline CDR1 reads ENHRY; CDR2 reads SYGVKD. V lost 3 bases and J 5 bases, leaving 10 bases between the germline ends. CDR3 region: CAISDEQSYGYTF. The CDR3 coding sequence is TGTGCCATCAGTGATGAACAGAGTTATGGCTACACCTTC.

The V call is TRBV14, the J call TRBJ2-1; D gene uncertain. V was cut by 0 bases and J by 1 base, with 10 bases left in between. This CDR3 has 16 amino acids. Germline V gene sequence: CDR1 SGHDN, CDR2 FVKESK. CDR3 loop: CASSQDSGNSYNEQFF. The DNA of the CDR3 is TGTGCCAGCAGCCAAGATTCAGGAAATTCCTACAATGAGCAGTTCTTC. The full variable domain, its missing parts supplied by reference TRBV14 and TRBJ2-1, is EAGVTQFPSHSVIEKGQTVTLRCDPISGHDNLYWYRRVMGKEIKFLLHFVKESKQDESGMPNNRFLAERTGGTYSTLKVQPAELEDSGVYFCASSQDSGNSYNEQFFGPGTRLTVL.

The rearrangement links TRBV11-2 to TRBJ2-7; D is unclear. Trimming stripped 0 bases from V and 11 bases from J, with 14 bases between. Germline V gives CDR1 SGHAT, CDR2 FQNNGV. The CDR3 is made up of 13 amino acids. The CDR3 DNA reads as TGTGCCAGCAGCTTAGATAAAGGAAGGTTTGAGTACTTC. Residues: CASSLDKGRFEYF.